This TCR beta chain was identified in a study of T cells in Graves' hyperthyroidism and ophthalmopathy. This clonotype has a count of ten or more. TCR beta CDR3 regions were amplified from RNA transcripts. When the TCR CDR3 underwent first-round RT-PCR, the HTBI primer set was used. TCRdb used MiXCR to reprocess the multiplex PCR reads, holding one entry per CDR3 protein. The sample includes around 440,000 distinct CDR3 sequences, approximately 15% seen only once; the top ten take around 7%. Uncontrolled infection, other autoimmune disease, pregnancy or lactation disqualified patients from enrolment. CDR3 size: 14 residues. Deletions cut 1 base from V and 5 bases from J, with 12 bases between. Germline assignment: CDR1 MDHEN and CDR2 SYDVKM.

The chain joins TRBV28 to TRBJ2-7; possible D gene TRBD2, 6 bases. This TCR was sampled from a woman aged 18-35 years with Graves' hyperthyroidism. Sequenced input: blood. CDR3 region: CASSLFGGLNEQYF. Here the CDR3 DNA reads TGTGCCAGCAGTTTATTTGGAGGGCTGAACGAGCAGTACTTC.